The TCR beta chain under discussion was sequenced for a study of PD-1 blockade in classical Hodgkin lymphoma (dated by TCRdb to 2018 to 2021). Describing the broader study: Nivolumab dosing was 3 mg/kg intravenously every 2 weeks, continuing until either disease progression or unacceptable toxicity. The study used CyTOF and TCR beta sequencing to define a peripheral blood immune signature of response to PD-1 blockade in classical Hodgkin lymphoma. The research as a whole found: A significant rise by C4D1 was seen in CD4+ but not CD8+ TCR diversity (p=0.0027 vs p=0.16), with the rise being most apparent in complete responders (p=0.02). Baseline TCR diversity was reported to be lower in newly diagnosed patients than in healthy donors and to be lower still in relapsed/refractory patients. The study covered only a single clinical trial cohort, and the causes of the repertoire differences, possibly disease activity or prior therapy, were still not defined. Lower diversity was observed in patients in whom nivolumab was started less than 1 year after ASCT, and these patients were excluded from later analyses so that confounding by immune reconstitution would be avoided. Among trial patients, those achieving complete response had baseline diversity similar to that of newly diagnosed patients, while diversity was significantly lower in partial responders and progressors.

Genomic DNA was extracted with the Qiagen DNeasy kit from unsorted PBMCs and from negatively selected CD4+ and CD8+ fractions. Using primers that anneal to V and J segments, immunoSEQ multiplex PCR amplified the TCR beta CDR3 regions. A synthetic immune receptor repertoire was used to minimize amplification bias, and any remaining bias was removed computationally after sequencing. Regarding the original processing steps: Repertoire diversity was quantified as the Shannon entropy index using custom Python scripts. The unsorted, CD4+ and CD8+ repertoires were each analyzed separately, with the exception of combined analyses, where CD4+ and CD8+ sequences were merged in silico. Clonal expansion was defined as at least a 2-fold frequency increase after treatment relative to C1D1, with a pseudocount of 0.5 for undetected baseline clones. Clones with 0 or 1 copy at C1D1 were classified as singleton clones, and clones with 2 or more copies were classified as non-singleton clones. Clones expanded in unsorted samples were assigned a CD4+, CD8+ or unknown annotation through matching of protein sequences in sorted samples from the same patient. Wilcoxon tests on paired samples were used to test diversity changes from C1D1 to C4D1. The immuneACCESS repertoire file appears here via TCRdb, limited to in-frame rearrangements. These files lack a portion of the clones; in checked studies, under half of the deficit traces to unresolved V genes, and the cause of the others is not known. For V, J and clone size, that table is used; D and trimming come from the DNA. For this sample there are 75,000 to 100,000 clones; about four fifths appear just once. Approximately 15% of the sample is held by the ten biggest clonotypes.

Explained via the paper, the time point label denotes: cycle 2 day 1 (C2D1) of nivolumab. Every trial patient had relapsed after autologous stem cell transplantation, and cohorts A, B and C differed in prior brentuximab vedotin exposure. The trial cohort included 45 to 65 patients with relapsed/refractory classical Hodgkin lymphoma, and each patient had a best overall response of complete response, partial response or progressive disease. Single-agent nivolumab was administered to trial patients in the multi-cohort phase II CheckMate 205 trial. An independent review committee assessed best overall response using the 2007 International Working Group response criteria. Trial PBMCs were collected just before the start of nivolumab (C1D1) and during therapy at cycle 2 day 1 and cycle 4 day 1. After peripheral blood was drawn into 8 mL Vacutainer Cell Preparation Tubes, PBMCs were isolated by centrifugation and then cryopreserved.

V trim: 0 bases; J trim: 7 bases; unmatched bases: 9. The CDR3 has 17 amino acids, counting the end cysteine and phenylalanine. CDR3 DNA is the only sequence kept; it has 51 bases, read in frame from the first base. The CDR1 and CDR2 encoded by the germline V gene (reference sequence) are LNHDA and SQIVND. As concerns this clone: The specificity of this receptor is unknown. Within one base of it there is no much larger clone, and no base qualities were kept.

The clonotype comes from a human donor with classical Hodgkin lymphoma. Recombination joined TRBV19 with TRBJ2-1; the junction holds 10 bases that match TRBD2. The sample was peripheral blood mononuclear cells (PBMCs), taken before the second cycle of nivolumab. The CDR3 loop reads CASSIDWASGSSNEQFF. The DNA is as follows: TGTGCCAGTAGTATAGATTGGGCTAGCGGGAGCTCAAATGAGCAGTTCTTC.